This entry lists 25 T cell receptor beta chains sequenced from one sample in a study of glioma-infiltrating T cells after dendritic cell vaccination. The data were produced by immunoSEQ multiplex PCR, yet TCRdb's version contains in-frame clones alone and is incomplete. This sample has fewer than 85,000 clones; around 90% occur once, and the top ten carry 3.2%. The sequences come from blood, collected before dendritic cell vaccination. The receptors derive from a human donor with glioblastoma.

The chain couples TRBV9 to TRBJ2-1; D remains unclear. The CDR3 covers 14 residues. V gave up 4 bases and J gave up 6 bases, with 14 bases separating them. In germline, CDR1 is SGDLS, CDR2 YYNGEE. The CDR3 coding sequence is TGTGCCAGCAGCTCGAGAGGTCCGACCAATGAGCAGTTCTTC. Its translation: CASSSRGPTNEQFF.

This chain connects TRBV7-9 to TRBJ1-3; the D is unclear. V lost 0 bases to trimming and J lost 3 bases, with 3 bases between them. This CDR3 has 13 amino acids. The germline V gene has CDR1 SEHNR and CDR2 FQNEAQ (reference sequence). The CDR3 is CASSLAYGNTIYF. For the CDR3, the DNA is TGTGCCAGCAGCTTAGCTTATGGAAACACCATATATTTT.

Only one count was recorded for this clone. The chain joins TRBV10-3 to TRBJ1-1; D gene uncertain. The CDR3 is made up of 12 amino acids. Germline values: CDR1 ENHRY, CDR2 SYGVKD. V was cut by 1 base and J by 10 bases, with 10 bases left in between. This chain's CDR3 is CAISEFAAGAFF. The CDR3 region has the DNA TGTGCCATCAGTGAGTTCGCGGCCGGAGCTTTCTTT.

The chain joins TRBV7-3 to TRBJ2-2; D remains unclear. This CDR3 contains 13 residues. V was clipped by 5 bases and J by 4 bases, with 8 bases between them. Germline CDR1 reads SGHTA; CDR2 reads FQGTGA. In DNA, the CDR3 is TGTGCCAGCAGCCCTTCCTCCACCGGGGAGCTGTTTTTT. This codes for CASSPSSTGELFF. The variable domain in full, completed from reference TRBV7-3 and TRBJ2-2, reads GAGVSQTPSNKVTEKGKYVELRCDPISGHTALYWYRQSLGQGPEFLIYFQGTGAADDSGLPNDRFFAVRPEGSVSTLKIQRTERGDSAVYLCASSPSSTGELFFGEGSRLTVL.

V usage is TRBV5-4 and J usage is TRBJ2-1; 10 bases are a match to TRBD2. The CDR3 consists of 14 residues. The V gene end was trimmed by 4 bases and the J gene end by 8 bases; junction bases not matched to a gene: 6. Germline-derived CDR1 and CDR2 are SGHNT and YYREEE (reference sequence). In nucleotides, the CDR3 is TGTGCCAGCAGCAGAGAGCGGGGGGGCTATGAGCAGTTCTTC. It yields the protein CASSRERGGYEQFF.

This sequence joins TRBV7-9 and TRBJ2-5; 7 nucleotides line up with TRBD2. Germline CDR1 is SEHNR and CDR2 is FQNEAQ (reference sequence). The CDR3 length is 17 residues. Trimming cost V 1 base and J 5 bases; bases outside gene matches: 13. The CDR3 bases are TGTGCCAGCAGCTTAGGGTTGCGGGAGAGGCCGGTGGAGACCCAGTACTTC. This sequence encodes CASSLGLRERPVETQYF.

The CDR3 loop reads CASSPAPTRNTEAFF. The CDR3, as DNA: TGTGCCAGCAGTCCCGCCCCTACTCGGAACACTGAAGCTTTCTTT. V and J are TRBV27 and TRBJ1-1; no reliable D call. V lost 5 bases and J 1 base, leaving 14 bases between the germline ends. The CDR3 sequence is 15 residues long. Germline V gene data show CDR1 as MNHEY and CDR2 as SMNVEV (reference sequence).

The chain has TRBV27 and TRBJ1-3; 8 nucleotides agree with TRBD1. Trimming at V came to 2 bases and at J to 0 bases, leaving 3 bases not matched to a gene. The CDR3 extends over 16 amino acids. Germline V lookup: CDR1 MNHEY, CDR2 SMNVEV (reference sequence). The CDR3 coding sequence is TGTGCCAGCAGTTTACCGGACAGGGTCTCTGGAAACACCATATATTTT. Translating it yields CASSLPDRVSGNTIYF.

The V call is TRBV7-9, the J call TRBJ2-3; 7 bases agree with TRBD1. The CDR3 is 13 residues long. Germline lookup yields CDR1 SEHNR and CDR2 FQNEAQ (reference sequence). V lost 3 bases to trimming and J lost 4 bases; unmatched junction nucleotides: 1. The CDR3 spells CASSFTGADTQYF. The CDR3 DNA reads TGTGCCAGCAGCTTTACAGGGGCAGATACGCAGTATTTT.

CDR3 loop: CASRAMNSGANVLTF. For the CDR3, the DNA is TGTGCCAGCAGGGCAATGAACTCTGGGGCCAACGTCCTGACTTTC. J is TRBJ2-6 and V is TRBV2; D is unclear. This CDR3 spans 15 amino acids. V was cut by 6 bases and J by 0 bases, with 9 bases left in between. CDR1 SNHLY and CDR2 FYNNEI come from the germline V gene.

The chain combines TRBV19 with TRBJ1-3, with a possible D match to TRBD1 (5 bases). This CDR3 spans 13 amino acids. Germline V gene sequence: CDR1 LNHDA, CDR2 SQIVND (reference sequence). V lost 7 bases and J lost 2, with 9 bases in between. The CDR3: CASKGSTGNTIYF. The CDR3 coding sequence is TGTGCCAGTAAGGGGTCTACTGGAAACACCATATATTTT.

This chain connects TRBV6-5 to TRBJ1-1, with 10 bases aligning to TRBD1. The CDR3 is 15 residues long. V dropped 5 bases and J dropped 6; count of bases not matched to a gene: 9. Looked up from germline, CDR1 is MNHEY and CDR2 is SVGAGI. For the CDR3, the DNA is TGTGCCAGCAGTCCCCGACAGGGGGCTTTCCCTGAAGCTTTCTTT. The encoded protein is CASSPRQGAFPEAFF.

J is TRBJ2-7 and V is TRBV5-1; 7 bases match TRBD2. V was clipped by 8 bases and J by 5 bases; unmatched bases: 13. Per the germline V gene, CDR1 is SGHRS and CDR2 is YFSETQ. This CDR3 contains 14 residues. The CDR3 coding sequence is TGCGCCAGTACCAAGAGCGGGGAAAGCGACGAGCAGTACTTC. Its translation is CASTKSGESDEQYF.

This clone was detected only once. The chain couples TRBV6-5 to TRBJ2-2; no firm D call. CDR1 and CDR2 from the germline V gene are MNHEY and SVGAGI. Trimming removed 4 bases at V and 0 bases at J, with 12 bases between. The CDR3 runs to 16 residues. CDR3 DNA sequence: TGTGCCAGCAGTTTTGTAACATCATCGAACACCGGGGAGCTGTTTTTT. Residues: CASSFVTSSNTGELFF.

The chain combines TRBV2 with TRBJ2-1; 7 nucleotides align to TRBD2. The J segment lost 3 bases and the V segment lost 7 bases, leaving 3 bases of the junction unmatched. The germline V gene has CDR1 SNHLY and CDR2 FYNNEI. The CDR3 is 13 amino acids. The CDR3 DNA sequence: TGTGCCAGCACCCGGACTAGCTACAATGAGCAGTTCTTC. It encodes CASTRTSYNEQFF.

The chain employs TRBV2 and TRBJ2-1; 13 bases map to TRBD2. Germline V gives CDR1 SNHLY, CDR2 FYNNEI. V shed 6 bases and J 4 bases; nucleotides not matched to a gene: 6. The CDR3 totals 16 residues. CDR3 sequence: CASRSGTSGTYNEQFF. CDR3 in DNA: TGTGCCAGCAGGTCCGGGACTAGCGGGACGTACAATGAGCAGTTCTTC.

The rearrangement joins TRBV6-1 to TRBJ2-5; 8 nucleotides match TRBD2. Germline V CDR1 and CDR2: MNHNS, SASEGT. The CDR3 has 15 amino acids. J was trimmed by 1 base and V by 4 bases; bases with no gene match: 5. DNA of the CDR3: TGTGCCAGCAGTGGAGCGAGCGGGGGCCAAGAGACCCAGTACTTC. This translates into CASSGASGGQETQYF.

The chain has TRBV7-3 and TRBJ2-3, with 7 bases lining up with TRBD1. In germline, CDR1 is SGHTA, CDR2 FQGTGA. V was clipped by 9 bases and J by 0 bases; unmatched bases: 9. The CDR3 sequence is 15 residues long. The CDR3 bases are TGTGCCAGTTTATCGACAGGGCAGAGCACAGATACGCAGTATTTT. Amino acids: CASLSTGQSTDTQYF.

This clone was seen a single time. CDR3 nucleotide sequence: TGTGCCAGCAGCTCCCGGACTAGCGGGGGGGTACTAACAGATACGCAGTATTTT. Protein product: CASSSRTSGGVLTDTQYF. V gene TRBV13 combines with J gene TRBJ2-3; 15 nucleotides match TRBD2. Germline lookup yields CDR1 PRHDT and CDR2 FYEKMQ (reference sequence). The CDR3 extends over 18 amino acids. Germline trimming cut 4 bases from V and 3 bases from J; bases unmatched to any gene: 8.

This chain joins TRBV2 and TRBJ2-7; D unresolved. The length of the CDR3 is 14 residues. Germline-derived CDR1 and CDR2 are SNHLY and FYNNEI. With 3 bases removed from V and 4 bases from J, the gap between germline ends came to 13 bases. The CDR3 nucleotides are TGTGCCAGCAGTGAGCTTCTAGGAAGGTACGAGCAGTACTTC. This encodes CASSELLGRYEQYF.

The V call is TRBV5-1, the J call TRBJ2-2, with 7 bases matching TRBD2. There are 14 residues in the CDR3. Germline V gene sequence: CDR1 SGHRS, CDR2 YFSETQ. The junction had 2 bases not matched to a gene; V was cut back by 3 bases and J by 3 bases. The CDR3 region has the DNA TGCGCCAGCAGCTCCGGGGGGTACACCGGGGAGCTGTTTTTT. Its protein is CASSSGGYTGELFF.

The chain combines TRBV5-4 with TRBJ1-3; TRBD1 agrees at 8 bases. CDR1 and CDR2 (germline): SGHNT, YYREEE (reference sequence). The V gene end was trimmed by 4 bases and the J gene end by 2 bases; junction bases not matched to a gene: 14. The CDR3 has 18 amino acids. The CDR3: CASSHRTGYYDAGNTIYF. The CDR3 DNA is TGTGCCAGCAGCCATCGGACAGGGTACTACGACGCTGGAAACACCATATATTTT.

This clone was found once. The chain links TRBV9 to TRBJ2-5; weak D call: TRBD1 (6 bases). Germline loops: CDR1 SGDLS, CDR2 YYNGEE. This CDR3 contains 15 residues. V shed 0 bases and J shed 5 bases, with 14 bases lying between them. This chain's CDR3 is CASSVAGPGAETQYF. The CDR3 DNA sequence: TGTGCCAGCAGCGTAGCAGGTCCAGGGGCGGAGACCCAGTACTTC.

V gene TRBV19 combines with J gene TRBJ2-6; no reliable D call. Germline CDR1 is LNHDA and CDR2 is SQIVND (reference sequence). V shed 7 bases and J shed 4 bases, with 5 bases lying between them. The CDR3 is 12 amino acids. In nucleotides, the CDR3 is TGTGCCAGTACTACCGGGGCCAACGTCCTGACTTTC. Translating gives CASTTGANVLTF.

The chain combines TRBV4-1 with TRBJ1-6, with no clear D. Germline CDR1 is MGHRA and CDR2 is YSYEKL. The CDR3 has 17 amino acids. Trimming left V 3 bases short and J 9 bases short, with 21 bases between. As DNA, the CDR3 is TGCGCCAGCAGCCAGAGTGGTCCCTCCCAACCGGGTTCACCCCTCCACTTT. This encodes CASSQSGPSQPGSPLHF.